The entry below gives a single TCR beta chain sequence along with its context. V dropped 0 bases and J dropped 4 bases, with 9 bases sitting between them. Germline lookup yields CDR1 MNHNY and CDR2 SVGAGI (reference sequence). This CDR3 region has 14 residues. The sample is drawn from a study of cytomegalovirus exposure and HLA in healthy donors. Use of 60 Vbeta and 13 Jbeta primers characterized the PCR. Sequenced by immunoSEQ multiplex PCR; TCRdb stores in-frame clones only, minus some. The table includes over 150,000 clones, approximately 80% detected once. This receptor was obtained from a woman aged 40-49 years in good health and CMV-seropositive. The J gene is TRBJ1-2, the V gene TRBV6-6; D ambiguous. The sample taken for sequencing was PBMCs. The CDR3 reads CASSYSASGYGYTF. The DNA for the CDR3 is TGTGCCAGCAGTTACTCGGCATCAGGCTATGGCTACACCTTC.